The 24 T cell receptor beta chains below were found in one sample sequenced in a study of OX40 agonist ivuxolimab in advanced cancers. Profiling relied on immunoSEQ multiplex PCR, and the TCRdb table lists in-frame clones only, not all of them. Among tens of thousands of clones, more than 80% were seen once, and the ten largest hold approximately 11%. Sequenced material: CD4+ or CD8+ T cells sorted from blood, taken in a trial of the OX40 agonist ivuxolimab. These receptor sequences come from an adult with an advanced solid tumor such as melanoma, head and neck, liver or kidney cancer.

CDR3 coding DNA: TGTGCCTGGAGTGGATGGACAAAAACAGATACGCAGTATTTT. It codes for CAWSGWTKTDTQYF. The chain links TRBV30 to TRBJ2-3, with TRBD1 as a possible D gene (5 bases). Trimming removed 1 base from V and 3 bases from J, with 11 bases in between. The length of the CDR3 is 14 residues. The germline V gene encodes CDR1 GTSNPN and CDR2 SVGIG (reference sequence).

The chain has TRBV7-9 and TRBJ2-7; unclear D gene. Germline-derived CDR1 and CDR2 are SEHNR and FQNEAQ (reference sequence). Trimming stripped 6 bases from V and 2 bases from J, with 14 bases between. There are 14 residues in the CDR3. The DNA for the CDR3 is TGTGCCAGCAGAGGAAAGGGCGAACCCTACGAGCAGTACTTC. It codes for CASRGKGEPYEQYF. The variable domain in full, with the rest retrieved from reference TRBV7-9 and TRBJ2-7, is DTGVSQNPRHKITKRGQNVTFRCDPISEHNRLYWYRQTLGQGPEFLTYFQNEAQLEKSRLLSDRFSAERPKGSFSTLEIQRTEQGDSAMYLCASRGKGEPYEQYFGPGTRLTVT.

This clone was recorded once. The chain recombines TRBV27 with TRBJ2-2, with 10 bases lining up with TRBD2. The trim removed 5 bases at V and 5 bases at J, leaving 5 bases unmatched. Per germline, CDR1 MNHEY and CDR2 SMNVEV (reference sequence). This CDR3 spans 15 amino acids. The CDR3 DNA sequence: TGTGCCAGCAGTCCTCTAGCGGGAGAAACCGGGGAGCTGTTTTTT. Its translation is CASSPLAGETGELFF.

The chain recombines TRBV7-9 with TRBJ2-7; 7 nucleotides align to TRBD2. This CDR3 has 18 residues. CDR1 is SEHNR, CDR2 FQNEAQ, per germline (reference sequence). With V trimmed by 3 bases and J by 0 bases, 14 bases remained unmatched. The chain's CDR3 is CASSFGTTAHLGSYEQYF. CDR3 bases: TGTGCCAGCAGCTTCGGGACTACCGCTCATCTTGGCTCCTACGAGCAGTACTTC.

The rearrangement joins TRBV5-1 to TRBJ1-1; 7 nucleotides match TRBD1. V lost 0 bases to trimming and J lost 6 bases; unmatched junction nucleotides: 8. The germline V gene encodes CDR1 SGHRS and CDR2 YFSETQ. The CDR3 has 15 amino acids. The CDR3, as DNA: TGCGCCAGCAGCTTGGATGGAGGGGGCTTCGCTGAAGCTTTCTTT. Its translation: CASSLDGGGFAEAFF.

This chain joins TRBV11-2 and TRBJ2-1; no firm D call. This CDR3 has 14 amino acids. V was shortened by 0 bases and J by 8 bases, with 11 bases between the two germline ends. The V gene's germline CDR1 is SGHAT and CDR2 FQNNGV. The CDR3 DNA sequence: TGTGCCAGCAGCTTAGATCAGTCGCGCGATGAGCAGTTCTTC. Protein sequence: CASSLDQSRDEQFF.

The chain combines TRBV28 with TRBJ2-7; TRBD2 is a possible D gene (5 bases). The CDR3 sequence is 14 residues long. CDR1 and CDR2 (germline): MDHEN, SYDVKM. Trimming took 6 bases from V and 1 from J, leaving 13 bases between them. The CDR3 protein is CASRYLGGSYEQYF. DNA for the CDR3: TGTGCCAGCAGATACCTCGGAGGATCCTACGAGCAGTACTTC.

The gene calls are TRBV2 and TRBJ1-2; possible D gene TRBD1, 5 bases. Germline CDR1 SNHLY, CDR2 FYNNEI. The CDR3 covers 12 residues. Trimming left V 6 bases short and J 2 bases short, with 7 bases between. CDR3 sequence reads: CASRGDNYGYTF. CDR3 nucleotides: TGTGCCAGCAGAGGGGACAACTATGGCTACACCTTC.

The chain employs TRBV27 and TRBJ1-3; TRBD1 agrees at 7 bases. V gave up 4 bases and J gave up 0 bases; unmatched junction bases: 6. The CDR3 has 16 amino acids. Germline V CDR1 and CDR2: MNHEY, SMNVEV (reference sequence). The CDR3: CASSSRQGHSGNTIYF. For the CDR3, the DNA is TGTGCCAGCAGTTCTCGACAGGGCCACTCTGGAAACACCATATATTTT.

The rearrangement uses TRBV30 and TRBJ2-3; TRBD2 is a possible D gene (7 bases). V shed 5 bases and J shed 0 bases, with 15 bases lying between them. Germline V gives CDR1 GTSNPN, CDR2 SVGIG (reference sequence). The CDR3 is 15 amino acids. CDR3 DNA sequence: TGTGCCTGGGGTGGGGAGGGGGAGAGCACAGATACGCAGTATTTT. Its protein is CAWGGEGESTDTQYF.

This rearrangement joins TRBV28 to TRBJ2-3; D perhaps matches TRBD2 (6 bases). V lost 3 bases to trimming and J lost 2 bases, with 12 bases between them. This CDR3 region has 15 residues. Germline V gene lookup returns CDR1 MDHEN and CDR2 SYDVKM. This chain's CDR3 is CASSLEGSYTDTQYF. In DNA, the CDR3 is TGTGCCAGCAGTTTGGAGGGGTCGTACACAGATACGCAGTATTTT.

This clone has a handful of counts. The chain recombines TRBV15 with TRBJ1-5, with a tentative D call TRBD1 (5 bases). With 4 bases removed from V and 0 bases from J, the gap between germline ends came to 7 bases. The germline V gene encodes CDR1 LNHNV and CDR2 YYDKDF (reference sequence). CDR3 length: 14 amino acids. In DNA, the CDR3 is TGTGCCACCAGCACAAGGGGTAGCAATCAGCCCCAGCATTTT. Protein product: CATSTRGSNQPQHF.

The chain joins TRBV13 to TRBJ2-1; D is ambiguous. V shed 5 bases and J shed 8 bases, with 19 bases lying between them. The CDR3 covers 15 residues. Germline V gene sequence: CDR1 PRHDT, CDR2 FYEKMQ (reference sequence). The chain's CDR3 is CASSPTLDGVYEQFF. The CDR3 nucleotides read TGTGCCAGCAGCCCCACGTTAGATGGGGTCTATGAGCAGTTCTTC.

The rearrangement uses TRBV28 and TRBJ2-2; D gene unclear. Germline values: CDR1 MDHEN, CDR2 SYDVKM. V was pared by 2 bases and J by 4 bases, with 14 bases between. The CDR3 is 16 amino acids. This chain's CDR3 is CASSLGVVVVTGELFF. CDR3 DNA: TGTGCCAGCAGTTTAGGGGTGGTGGTCGTCACCGGGGAGCTGTTTTTT.

This clone has a single count. The chain joins TRBV28 to TRBJ2-2; a possible D gene is TRBD2 (6 bases). V lost 3 bases to trimming and J lost 0 bases, with 14 bases between them. The CDR3 is 17 amino acids. CDR1 and CDR2 (germline): MDHEN, SYDVKM. The CDR3 region is CASSLDYRVANTGELFF. Written as DNA, the CDR3 is TGTGCCAGCAGTTTGGACTACCGAGTTGCGAACACCGGGGAGCTGTTTTTT.

This sequence joins TRBV11-2 and TRBJ2-7, with D uncertain. The CDR3 is made up of 13 amino acids. The germline gives CDR1 SGHAT, CDR2 FQNNGV. V gave up 5 bases and J gave up 2 bases, with 10 bases separating them. For the CDR3, the DNA is TGTGCCAGCAGCCGTGGGGTCCCCTACGAGCAGTACTTC. Translating gives CASSRGVPYEQYF. Filled out from reference TRBV11-2 and TRBJ2-7, the complete variable domain reads EAGVAQSPRYKIIEKRQSVAFWCNPISGHATLYWYQQILGQGPKLLIQFQNNGVVDDSQLPKDRFSAERLKGVDSTLKIQPAKLEDSAVYLCASSRGVPYEQYFGPGTRLTVT.

The chain recombines TRBV5-4 with TRBJ2-7, with D perhaps matching TRBD1 (6 bases). This CDR3 comprises 14 residues. Germline values: CDR1 SGHNT, CDR2 YYREEE (reference sequence). Between the trimmed V and J ends, which lost 2 bases and 0 bases, there was a span of 9 bases. The CDR3 DNA reads TGTGCCAGCAGCTTACTGGACAGCTCCTACGAGCAGTACTTC. Translation gives CASSLLDSSYEQYF.

The gene calls are TRBV28 and TRBJ2-3; no firm D call. Looked up from germline, CDR1 is MDHEN and CDR2 is SYDVKM. This CDR3 is built from 12 residues. V was pared by 10 bases and J by 0 bases, with 8 bases between. The CDR3, as DNA: TGTGCCAACTCGGACAGCACAGATACGCAGTATTTT. Its protein is CANSDSTDTQYF.

The chain links TRBV29-1 to TRBJ1-2, with D uncertain. CDR1 is SQVTM, CDR2 ANQGSEA, per germline. Trimming removed 7 bases at V and 4 bases at J, with 10 bases between. CDR3 length: 11 amino acids. This chain's CDR3 is CSAPSVYGYTF. CDR3 coding DNA: TGCAGCGCCCCCAGCGTCTATGGCTACACCTTC. The full variable domain, rest sourced from reference TRBV29-1 and TRBJ1-2, is SAVISQKPSRDICQRGTSLTIQCQVDSQVTMMFWYRQQPGQSLTLIATANQGSEATYESGFVIDKFPISRPNLTFSTLTVSNMSPEDSSIYLCSAPSVYGYTFGSGTRLTVV.

The chain employs TRBV14 and TRBJ2-3; D is uncertain. With 6 bases removed from V and 4 bases from J, the gap between germline ends came to 11 bases. The germline CDR1 and CDR2 sequences are SGHDN and FVKESK. This CDR3 contains 13 residues. CDR3 nucleotides: TGTGCCAGCAGAAAAGGGCTTCCAGATACGCAGTATTTT. It yields the protein CASRKGLPDTQYF.

This clone has a handful of counts. The gene calls are TRBV28 and TRBJ2-7, with a weak D call TRBD1 (6 bases). Per the germline V gene, CDR1 is MDHEN and CDR2 is SYDVKM. The CDR3 covers 14 residues. The V end was cut by 3 bases, the J end by 3 bases, with 12 bases between. As DNA, the CDR3 is TGTGCCAGCAGTTTGTCCAGGACAGACTACGAGCAGTACTTC. Encoded protein: CASSLSRTDYEQYF.

The table lists this clone with a count of one. The V and J genes are TRBV19 and TRBJ1-5; D ambiguous. The germline gives CDR1 LNHDA, CDR2 SQIVND (reference sequence). The CDR3 is 14 residues long. V lost 3 bases, J lost 6 bases, and 12 bases lay in between. CDR3 amino acids: CASSIGGLGQPQHF. The CDR3 DNA is TGTGCCAGTAGTATCGGAGGGTTGGGTCAGCCCCAGCATTTT. Full variable domain (outside the CDR3, taken from reference TRBV19 and TRBJ1-5): DGGITQSPKYLFRKEGQNVTLSCEQNLNHDAMYWYRQDPGQGLRLIYYSQIVNDFQKGDIAEGYSVSREKKESFPLTVTSAQKNPTAFYLCASSIGGLGQPQHFGDGTRLSIL.

The J gene is TRBJ1-2, the V gene TRBV9; TRBD1 aligns across 9 bases. CDR3 length equals 16 residues. Per the germline V gene, CDR1 is SGDLS and CDR2 is YYNGEE. Trimming took 3 bases from V and 3 from J; bases not matched to a gene: 9. In nucleotides, the CDR3 is TGTGCCAGCAGCGACCTTATGACAGGGGGTTACTATGGCTACACCTTC. Encoded protein: CASSDLMTGGYYGYTF.

The chain carries TRBV7-9 and TRBJ2-7; D remains unclear. Germline CDR1 and CDR2: SEHNR and FQNEAQ (reference sequence). There are 12 residues in the CDR3. V lost 5 bases and J 3 bases, leaving 8 bases between the germline ends. CDR3 bases: TGTGCCAGCAGCCAAACGGGCTACGAGCAGTACTTC. Amino acids: CASSQTGYEQYF.